Sequencing of this T cell receptor (beta chain) was carried out in a study of CXCR3-negative and CXCR3-positive naive CD8 T cells. As for the study in general: For each library, about 1.5 +/- 0.3 million TRB reads were obtained, about 140 million in total. Notes on the study in general: No difference in surface CD5 was seen between naive subsets, and TCR strength was inferred from TRB CDR3 properties.

5' RACE with UMI labels generated the TRB cDNA libraries. From the 5' RACE reads, TCRdb lists one entry per CDR3 protein and no DNA. The table lists 100,000 to 150,000 distinct CDR3 sequences. Each CD8+ T cell subset was flow-sorted in triplicate. Every sort contained 300,000 cells. The authors gated naive CD8+ T cells as CD45RO-CCR7+CD27+CD95-. Concerning this clonotype: As yet, its antigen is unknown.

Germline CDR1 is WNHNN and CDR2 is SYGVQD (reference sequence). The CDR3 totals 23 residues. This clonotype originated in a human donor in good health. Some clones in this sample may be carry-over from other donors' samples. Material for sequencing was naive CXCR3- CD8+ T cells from blood. Described subset: CD45RO-CCR7+CD27+CD95- naive CD8+ T cells lacking CXCR3 (TNR3-). This chain joins TRBV10-1 and TRBJ1-5; the TCRdb call, TRBD1, lacks DNA for checking. CDR3 residues: CASSEPGGDLHLGRKGSNQPQHF.